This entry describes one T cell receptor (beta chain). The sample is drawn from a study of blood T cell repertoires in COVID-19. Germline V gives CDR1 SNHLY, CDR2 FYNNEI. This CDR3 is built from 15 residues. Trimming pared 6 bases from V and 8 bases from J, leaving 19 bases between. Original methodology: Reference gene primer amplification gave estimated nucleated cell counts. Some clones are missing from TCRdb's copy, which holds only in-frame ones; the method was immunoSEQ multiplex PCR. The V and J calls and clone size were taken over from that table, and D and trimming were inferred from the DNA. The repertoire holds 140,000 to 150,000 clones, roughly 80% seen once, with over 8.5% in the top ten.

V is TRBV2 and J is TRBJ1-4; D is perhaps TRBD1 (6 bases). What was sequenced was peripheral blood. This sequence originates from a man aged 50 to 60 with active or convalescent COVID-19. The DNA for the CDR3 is TGTGCCAGCAGATTGGACAGTAATGTGGGCGAAAAACTGTTTTTT. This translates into CASRLDSNVGEKLFF.